This TCR beta chain was documented in a study of blood T cell repertoires in COVID-19. Study-wide context: Samples came from the United States, Italy and Spain, spanning acute and convalescent COVID-19. T cells, B-cell-depleted T cells, or PBMCs provided the cDNA or gDNA that served as material.

The table came from immunoSEQ multiplex PCR; TCRdb's copy has only in-frame clones and leaves some out. The sample comprises 200,000 to 300,000 clones, 65% to 90% of which are singletons, and 2% to 2.5% rests with the top ten. The CDR3 is 16 amino acids. Trimming left V 1 base short and J 0 bases short, with 14 bases between. Per the germline V gene, CDR1 is SGHNT and CDR2 is YYREEE (reference sequence). This receptor was obtained from a man between 35 and 55 years old who had recovered from COVID-19. The V gene is TRBV5-4, the J gene TRBJ2-7; possibly TRBD2 for D (5 bases). Sequencing input: peripheral blood. The CDR3 spells CASSLNGGLSSYEQYF. The CDR3 bases are TGTGCCAGCAGCTTGAACGGAGGCCTGTCCTCCTACGAGCAGTACTTC.